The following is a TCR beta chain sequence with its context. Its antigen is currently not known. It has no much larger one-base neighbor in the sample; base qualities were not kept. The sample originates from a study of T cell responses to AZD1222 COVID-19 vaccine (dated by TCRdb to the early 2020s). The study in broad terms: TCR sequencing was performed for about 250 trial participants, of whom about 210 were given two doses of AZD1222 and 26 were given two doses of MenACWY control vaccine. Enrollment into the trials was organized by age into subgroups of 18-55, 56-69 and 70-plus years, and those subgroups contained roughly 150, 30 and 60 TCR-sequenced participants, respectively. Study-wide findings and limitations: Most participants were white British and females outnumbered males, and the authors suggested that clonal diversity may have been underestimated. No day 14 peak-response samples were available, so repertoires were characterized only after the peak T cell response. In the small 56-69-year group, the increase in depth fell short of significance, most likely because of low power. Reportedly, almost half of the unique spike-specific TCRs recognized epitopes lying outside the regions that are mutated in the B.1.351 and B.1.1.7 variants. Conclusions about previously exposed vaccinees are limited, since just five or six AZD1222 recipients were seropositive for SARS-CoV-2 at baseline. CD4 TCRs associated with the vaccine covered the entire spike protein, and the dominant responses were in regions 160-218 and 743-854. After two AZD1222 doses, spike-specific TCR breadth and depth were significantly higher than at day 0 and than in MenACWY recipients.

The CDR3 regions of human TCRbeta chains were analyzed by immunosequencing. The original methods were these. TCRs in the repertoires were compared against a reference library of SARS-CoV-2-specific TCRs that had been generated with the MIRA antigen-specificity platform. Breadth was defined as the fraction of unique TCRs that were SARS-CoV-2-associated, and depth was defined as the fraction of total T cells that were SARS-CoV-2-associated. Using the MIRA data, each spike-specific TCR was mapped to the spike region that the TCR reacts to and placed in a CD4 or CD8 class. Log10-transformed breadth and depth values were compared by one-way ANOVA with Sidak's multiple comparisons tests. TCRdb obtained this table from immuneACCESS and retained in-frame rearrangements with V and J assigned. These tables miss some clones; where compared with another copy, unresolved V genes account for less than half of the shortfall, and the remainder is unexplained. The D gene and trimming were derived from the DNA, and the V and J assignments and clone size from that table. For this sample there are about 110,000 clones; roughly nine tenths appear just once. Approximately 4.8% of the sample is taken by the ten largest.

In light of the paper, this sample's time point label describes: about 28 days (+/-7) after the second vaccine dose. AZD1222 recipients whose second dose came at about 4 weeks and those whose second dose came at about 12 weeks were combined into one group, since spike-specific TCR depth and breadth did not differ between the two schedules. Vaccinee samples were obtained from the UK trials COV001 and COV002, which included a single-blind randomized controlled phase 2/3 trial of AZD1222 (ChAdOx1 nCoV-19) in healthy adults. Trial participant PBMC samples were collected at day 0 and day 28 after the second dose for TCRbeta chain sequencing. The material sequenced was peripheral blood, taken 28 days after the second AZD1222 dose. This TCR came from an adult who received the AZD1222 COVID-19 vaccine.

The CDR3 sequence is CASGGESYNSPLHF. The DNA sequence is as follows: TGTGCCAGCGGGGGAGAGTCCTATAATTCACCCCTCCACTTT. The sequence joins TRBV7-9 to TRBJ1-6, with TRBD1 perhaps the D gene, on 5 matching bases. The CDR3 spans 14 residues, from the cysteine through the phenylalanine. Only the CDR3 DNA is retained, 42 bases long and in frame from the first base. A distance of 9 bases separates the germline ends of V and J, which lose 8 bases and 1 base respectively. The germline V gene encodes CDR1 SEHNR and CDR2 FQNEAQ (reference sequence). Extended through the reference TRBV7-9 and TRBJ1-6 proteins, this CDR3 yields the full variable domain: DTGVSQNPRHKITKRGQNVTFRCDPISEHNRLYWYRQTLGQGPEFLTYFQNEAQLEKSRLLSDRFSAERPKGSFSTLEIQRTEQGDSAMYLCASGGESYNSPLHFGNGTRLTVT.